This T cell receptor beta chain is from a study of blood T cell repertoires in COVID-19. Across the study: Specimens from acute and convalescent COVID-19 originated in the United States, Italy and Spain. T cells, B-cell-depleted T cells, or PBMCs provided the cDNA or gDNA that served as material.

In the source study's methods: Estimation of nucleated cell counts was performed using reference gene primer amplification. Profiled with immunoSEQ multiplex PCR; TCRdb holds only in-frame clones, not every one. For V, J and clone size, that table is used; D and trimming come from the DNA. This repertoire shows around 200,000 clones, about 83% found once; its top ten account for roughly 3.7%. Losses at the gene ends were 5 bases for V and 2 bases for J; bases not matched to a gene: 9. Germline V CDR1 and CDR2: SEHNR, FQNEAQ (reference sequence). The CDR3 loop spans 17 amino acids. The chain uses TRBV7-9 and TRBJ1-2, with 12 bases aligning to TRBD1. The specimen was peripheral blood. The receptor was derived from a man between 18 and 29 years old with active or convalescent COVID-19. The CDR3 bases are TGTGCCAGCAGCCGACCGGGACAGGGGGCATTGAACTATGGCTACACCTTC. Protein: CASSRPGQGALNYGYTF.